The 12 T cell receptor beta chains below all came from one sample that was sequenced in a study of OX40 agonist ivuxolimab in advanced cancers. The assay was immunoSEQ multiplex PCR, and TCRdb's table has in-frame clones only and misses some. Found here are tens of thousands of clones, roughly 87% of them singletons; the top ten hold roughly 3%. The sequences come from CD4+ or CD8+ T cells sorted from blood, collected in a trial of the OX40 agonist ivuxolimab. All receptors come from an adult with an advanced solid tumor such as melanoma, head and neck, liver or kidney cancer.

This chain joins TRBV20-1 and TRBJ2-7; 7 positions agree with TRBD1. J was trimmed by 6 bases and V by 4 bases; bases with no gene match: 3. Germline V gene sequence: CDR1 DFQATT, CDR2 SNEGSKA (reference sequence). The CDR3 is made up of 11 amino acids. CDR3 sequence: CSANQGVEQYF. CDR3 coding DNA: TGCAGTGCTAACCAGGGGGTCGAGCAGTACTTC.

The rearrangement joins TRBV7-2 to TRBJ1-2; 7 nucleotides match TRBD1. The CDR3 covers 18 residues. The trim removed 6 bases at V and 0 bases at J, leaving 16 bases unmatched. Germline V gives CDR1 SGHTA, CDR2 FQGNSA. The CDR3 DNA reads TGTGCCAGCAGTCCACGGGTTGGGACGGACAGGTCTAACTATGGCTACACCTTC. Translated, it gives CASSPRVGTDRSNYGYTF.

On this clone itself: Other nucleotide sequences from this sample produce the same CDR3. The CDR3 loop reads CASSLEGAANYGYTF. In nucleotides, the CDR3 is TGTGCCAGCAGCTTAGAAGGGGCGGCTAACTATGGCTACACCTTC. The chain joins TRBV11-2 to TRBJ1-2, with a possible D match to TRBD1 (5 bases). Trimming pared 0 bases from V and 0 bases from J, leaving 8 bases between. From germline, CDR1 is SGHAT and CDR2 FQNNGV. This CDR3 region has 15 residues.

The rearrangement joins TRBV4-1 to TRBJ1-2; D perhaps matches TRBD1 (6 bases). The germline gives CDR1 MGHRA, CDR2 YSYEKL. There are 15 residues in the CDR3. V lost 4 bases and J lost 5, with 17 bases in between. The CDR3: CASSLASTGRYGYTF. The DNA for the CDR3 is TGCGCCAGCAGCCTAGCCAGTACAGGGAGGTATGGCTACACCTTC.

This chain links TRBV7-6 with TRBJ2-3; tentative D call: TRBD1 (5 bases). The CDR3 covers 16 residues. CDR1 and CDR2 (germline): SGHVS, FNYEAQ. The V end lost 1 base, the J end lost 5 bases, and 16 bases lay between the germline ends. CDR3 amino acids: CASSLVGARTRDTQYF. In nucleotides, the CDR3 is TGTGCCAGCAGCTTAGTTGGGGCGAGAACGAGAGATACGCAGTATTTT. Full variable domain (missing parts from reference TRBV7-6 and TRBJ2-3): GAGVSQSPRYKVTKRGQDVALRCDPISGHVSLYWYRQALGQGPEFLTYFNYEAQQDKSGLPNDRFSAERPEGSISTLTIQRTEQRDSAMYRCASSLVGARTRDTQYFGPGTRLTVL.

The J gene is TRBJ2-3, the V gene TRBV4-2, with D tentatively TRBD1 (5 bases). The V end was cut by 4 bases, the J end by 3 bases, with 11 bases between. CDR1 LGHNA and CDR2 YNFKEQ come from the germline V gene. The CDR3 sequence is 14 residues long. The CDR3 DNA follows: TGTGCCAGCAGCCCCCGAAGGGGTACAGATACGCAGTATTTT. Its protein is CASSPRRGTDTQYF.

This sequence joins TRBV28 and TRBJ2-1; a weak D match, TRBD1 (5 bases). CDR3 length equals 16 residues. Trimming stripped 2 bases from V and 8 bases from J, with 19 bases between. Germline lookup yields CDR1 MDHEN and CDR2 SYDVKM. CDR3 region: CASSLPNTGLQDEQFF. CDR3 DNA: TGTGCCAGCAGTTTACCCAATACCGGGCTACAGGATGAGCAGTTCTTC.

This chain joins TRBV30 and TRBJ2-7; a weak D match, TRBD1 (5 bases). The CDR3 has 17 amino acids. V dropped 4 bases and J dropped 0 bases, with 22 bases sitting between them. Germline lookup yields CDR1 GTSNPN and CDR2 SVGIG (reference sequence). CDR3 DNA: TGTGCCTGGACCCCCTTCTGGGGCAAGGGTTCCTCCTACGAGCAGTACTTC. Residues: CAWTPFWGKGSSYEQYF.

This chain links TRBV11-2 with TRBJ2-7; possibly TRBD2 for D (6 bases). The CDR3 spans 16 residues. The ends were cut back, 5 bases at V and 7 bases at J, with 24 bases in the middle. The germline V gene has CDR1 SGHAT and CDR2 FQNNGV. The CDR3: CASSPTWSGGVLEQYF. CDR3 in DNA: TGTGCCAGCAGCCCCACATGGAGCGGAGGGGTCTTAGAGCAGTACTTC.

The rearrangement joins TRBV6-5 to TRBJ1-4; a possible D gene is TRBD1 (5 bases). V lost 0 bases, J lost 7 bases, and 9 bases lay in between. Germline CDR1 MNHEY, CDR2 SVGAGI. This CDR3 has 14 amino acids. The CDR3 sequence: CASSYSGRAEKLFF. In nucleotides, the CDR3 is TGTGCCAGCAGTTACTCGGGCAGGGCTGAAAAACTGTTTTTT.

The chain is built from TRBV6-5 and TRBJ1-2; no clear D gene. This CDR3 has 14 amino acids. Germline CDR1 is MNHEY and CDR2 is SVGAGI. V gave up 4 bases and J gave up 2 bases, with 11 bases separating them. Here the CDR3 DNA reads TGTGCCAGCAGTTTCATAGACGAGAACTATGGCTACACCTTC. Translating gives CASSFIDENYGYTF.

The table lists this clone with a count of one. This chain uses TRBV5-8 with TRBJ1-1, with D possibly matching TRBD1 (5 bases). This CDR3 is built from 13 residues. Germline V gives CDR1 SGHTS, CDR2 YDEGEE. The V end was cut by 4 bases, the J end by 1 base, with 8 bases between. The CDR3 nucleotides read TGTGCCAGCAGCCTGGGGCCGAACACTGAAGCTTTCTTT. It encodes CASSLGPNTEAFF.